The clone carrying this T cell receptor (beta chain) was recorded a few times. What it binds is not known. Together with a sample-barcoded 5' primer, a J-beta primer mix was included in a second PCR lasting about 7 to 12 cycles. TCRdb re-called the 5' RACE reads through MiXCR, storing one row per CDR3 protein. Among some 560,000 distinct CDR3 sequences listed, over 25% were seen once. This CDR3 has 10 amino acids. From germline, CDR1 is SQVTM and CDR2 ANQGSEA. The sample comes from a study of blood T cells in healthy people across ages. Study-level background: Template switching captured about one barcoded beta molecule per two T cells. Study-level points and caveats: TCR beta diversity tracked closely with naive T cell percentage. The donors' CMV status was not determined, possibly confounding changes in expanded clonotypes.

The same data also contributed to another study, on T cells of mothers and their children. That paper notes: The overlap seen between related mothers and children slightly exceeded that of unrelated pairs, though not significantly.

The origin of this receptor is a boy between 2 and 15 years old in good health. The chain links TRBV29-1 to TRBJ2-5; no clear D. Matching the DNA end better, TRBJ2-1 makes the J call doubtful. Sequenced sample: blood. CDR3 protein: CSVAVDEQFF. The CDR3 nucleotides are TGCAGCGTTGCAGTAGATGAGCAGTTCTTC.